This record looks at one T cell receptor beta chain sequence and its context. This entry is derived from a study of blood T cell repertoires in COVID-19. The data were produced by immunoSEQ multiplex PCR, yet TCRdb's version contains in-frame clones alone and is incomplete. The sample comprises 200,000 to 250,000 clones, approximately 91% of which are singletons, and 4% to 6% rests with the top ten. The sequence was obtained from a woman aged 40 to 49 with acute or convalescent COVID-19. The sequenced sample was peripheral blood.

CDR3 sequence (DNA): TGTGCCACCAGTGCGGCTAGCGGGAGCACAGATACGCAGTATTTT. Its translation is CATSAASGSTDTQYF. The gene calls are TRBV15 and TRBJ2-3; 8 bases line up with TRBD2. From germline, CDR1 is LNHNV and CDR2 YYDKDF (reference sequence). The CDR3 consists of 15 residues. J gave up 0 bases and V 6 bases, and 5 bases lay outside the gene matches.